This T cell receptor (beta chain) is from a study of blood T cell repertoires in COVID-19. Study-wide background: COVID-19 samples from acute and convalescent phases originated in the United States, Italy and Spain. From T cells, B-cell-depleted T cells, or PBMCs came the material, which was cDNA or gDNA.

Original processing notes: Amplification with reference gene primers provided the estimates of nucleated cell counts. Profiling relied on immunoSEQ multiplex PCR, and the TCRdb table lists in-frame clones only, not all of them. From that table come the V and J calls and clone size; the DNA was used to work out D and trimming. The sample holds about 160,000 clones; roughly four fifths are singletons and the top ten take under 15%. V lost 6 bases and J 5 bases, leaving 14 bases between the germline ends. Germline lookup yields CDR1 SGHRS and CDR2 YFSETQ. This CDR3 is built from 13 residues. The sequence was collected from a man between 65 and 79 years old who had recovered from COVID-19. Sequenced sample: peripheral blood. The J gene is TRBJ2-5, the V gene TRBV5-1, with a weak D call TRBD2 (6 bases). For the CDR3, the DNA is TGCGCCAGCACCGTAGGGGCGGGGGAGACCCAGTACTTC. It is translated as CASTVGAGETQYF. Full variable domain (remainder filled in from reference TRBV5-1 and TRBJ2-5): KAGVTQTPRYLIKTRGQQVTLSCSPISGHRSVSWYQQTPGQGLQFLFEYFSETQRNKGNFPGRFSGRQFSNSRSEMNVSTLELGDSALYLCASTVGAGETQYFGPGTRLLVL.